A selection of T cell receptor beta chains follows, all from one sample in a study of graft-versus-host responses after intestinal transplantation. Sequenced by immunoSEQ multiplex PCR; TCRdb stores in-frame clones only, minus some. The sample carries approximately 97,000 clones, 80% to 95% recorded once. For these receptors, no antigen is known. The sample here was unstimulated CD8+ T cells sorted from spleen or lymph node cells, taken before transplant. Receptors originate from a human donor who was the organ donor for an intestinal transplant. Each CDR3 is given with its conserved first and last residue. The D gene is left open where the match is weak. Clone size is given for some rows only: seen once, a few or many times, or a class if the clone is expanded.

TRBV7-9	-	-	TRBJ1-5	CASSLDDRPNQPQHF	TGTGCCAGCAGCTTGGACGACAGGCCCAATCAGCCCCAGCATTTT
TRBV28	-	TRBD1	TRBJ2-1	CASSSPGQGHNEQFF	TGTGCCAGCAGTTCCCCCGGACAGGGGCACAATGAGCAGTTCTTC
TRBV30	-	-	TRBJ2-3	CAWSGTSSTDTQYF	TGTGCCTGGAGTGGGACTTCTAGCACAGATACGCAGTATTTT
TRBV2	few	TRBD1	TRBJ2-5	CASRILGQLQETQYF	TGTGCCAGCAGAATTTTGGGACAGCTCCAAGAGACCCAGTACTTC
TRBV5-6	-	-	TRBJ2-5	CASSLSGLSETQYF	TGTGCCAGCAGCTTAAGCGGGTTGTCGGAGACCCAGTACTTC
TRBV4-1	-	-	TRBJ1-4	CASSKDYEVFF	TGCGCCAGCAGCAAGGACTACGAGGTGTTTTTT
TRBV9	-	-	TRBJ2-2	CASSAHPRELFF	TGTGCCAGCAGCGCCCACCCTAGGGAGCTGTTTTTT
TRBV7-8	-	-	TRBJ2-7	CASSPGLPPYEQYF	TGTGCCAGCAGCCCAGGGTTGCCCCCCTACGAGCAGTACTTC
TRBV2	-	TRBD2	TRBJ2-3	CATNVGLAGGRDTQYF	TGTGCCACCAACGTTGGACTAGCGGGGGGGAGGGATACGCAGTATTTT
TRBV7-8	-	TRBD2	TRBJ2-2	CASSLQGLAVNTGELFF	TGTGCCAGCAGCTTACAAGGACTAGCGGTTAACACCGGGGAGCTGTTTTTT
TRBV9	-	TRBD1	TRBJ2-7	CASSVADDRDERYF	TGTGCCAGCAGCGTAGCGGATGACAGGGACGAGCGGTACTTC
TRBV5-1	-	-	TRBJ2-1	CASSPQPLSVYAYNEQFF	TGCGCCAGCAGCCCGCAACCCCTCTCGGTTTACGCCTACAATGAGCAGTTCTTC
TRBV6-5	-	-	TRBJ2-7	CASSYSSRQTNEQYF	TGTGCCAGCAGTTACTCTTCTCGGCAGACTAACGAGCAGTACTTC
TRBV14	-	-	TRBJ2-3	CASSQGPGTTPCTDTQYF	TGTGCCAGCAGCCAAGGACCCGGGACAACCCCCTGCACAGATACGCAGTATTTT
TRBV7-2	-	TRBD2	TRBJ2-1	CASSSLAGGILYEQFF	TGTGCCAGCAGCTCATTAGCGGGGGGGATCCTCTATGAGCAGTTCTTC
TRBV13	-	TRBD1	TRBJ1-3	CASSLGQVSSGNTIYF	TGTGCCAGCAGCCTGGGACAGGTGAGCTCTGGAAACACCATATATTTT
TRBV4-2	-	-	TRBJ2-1	CASTEASEYNEQFF	TGTGCCAGCACGGAGGCTAGCGAGTACAATGAGCAGTTCTTC
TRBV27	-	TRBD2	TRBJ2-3	CASSWTSGRTDTQYF	TGTGCCAGCTCCTGGACTAGCGGGAGGACAGATACGCAGTATTTT
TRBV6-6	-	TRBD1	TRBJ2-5	CASSYHQGTVRETQYF	TGTGCCAGCAGTTACCACCAAGGGACAGTAAGGGAGACCCAGTACTTC
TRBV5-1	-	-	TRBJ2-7	CASSESYEQYF	TGCGCCAGCAGCGAGTCTTACGAGCAGTACTTC
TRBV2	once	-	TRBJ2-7	CAGSFYQGRATYEQYF	TGTGCCGGCAGTTTCTATCAGGGGCGAGCTACCTACGAGCAGTACTTC
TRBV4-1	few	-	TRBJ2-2	CASSTVTGELFF	TGCGCCAGCTCCACGGTAACCGGGGAGCTGTTTTTT
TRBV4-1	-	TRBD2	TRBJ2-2	CASSQDRWTSGRRTGELFF	TGCGCCAGCAGCCAAGATCGTTGGACTAGCGGGAGACGCACCGGGGAGCTGTTTTTT
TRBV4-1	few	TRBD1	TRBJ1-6	CASSYWTGSSPLHF	TGCGCCAGCAGTTACTGGACAGGCTCGTCACCCCTCCACTTT
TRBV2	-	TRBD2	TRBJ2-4	CASRGTSSAKNIQYF	TGTGCCAGCAGGGGGACTAGTTCAGCCAAAAACATTCAGTACTTC
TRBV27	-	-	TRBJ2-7	CASRDTASYEQYF	TGTGCCAGCAGGGACACAGCGTCCTACGAGCAGTACTTC